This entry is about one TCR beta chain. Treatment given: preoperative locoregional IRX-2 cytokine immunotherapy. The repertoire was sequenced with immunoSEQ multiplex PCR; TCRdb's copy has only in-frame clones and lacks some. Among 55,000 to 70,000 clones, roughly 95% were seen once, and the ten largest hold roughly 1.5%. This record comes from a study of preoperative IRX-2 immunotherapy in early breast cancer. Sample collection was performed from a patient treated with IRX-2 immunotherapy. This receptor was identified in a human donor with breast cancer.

CDR3 loop: CAIRGTGDGNTIYF. In DNA form, the CDR3 reads TGTGCCATCAGAGGGACAGGCGATGGAAACACCATATATTTT. This chain connects TRBV10-3 to TRBJ1-3, with 8 bases lining up with TRBD1. This CDR3 is built from 14 residues. V lost 6 bases to trimming and J lost 3 bases; unmatched junction nucleotides: 4. Germline CDR1 is ENHRY and CDR2 is SYGVKD.